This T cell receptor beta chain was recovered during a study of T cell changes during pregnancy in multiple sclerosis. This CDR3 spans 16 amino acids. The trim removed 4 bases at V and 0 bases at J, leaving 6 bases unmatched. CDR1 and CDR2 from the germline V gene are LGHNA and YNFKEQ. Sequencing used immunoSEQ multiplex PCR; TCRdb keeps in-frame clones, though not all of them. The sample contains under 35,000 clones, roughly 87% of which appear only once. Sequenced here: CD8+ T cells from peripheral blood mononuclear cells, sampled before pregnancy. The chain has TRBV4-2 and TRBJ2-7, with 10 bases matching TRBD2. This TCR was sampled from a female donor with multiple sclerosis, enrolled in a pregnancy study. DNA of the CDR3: TGTGCCAGCAGCCCGACGTCTAGCGGGGGCTCCTACGAGCAGTACTTC. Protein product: CASSPTSSGGSYEQYF.